This T cell receptor beta chain was found in a study of identical twins (dated by TCRdb to about 2016). About the study as a whole: The study deep-sequenced TCR alpha and beta repertoires from monozygotic twins, unrelated adults of various ages and cord blood to test whether fetal clonotypes persist. To rule out contamination, replicate twin experiments were performed at different times with different library preparation protocols.

General conclusions and limits of the study: Compared with coincidental sharing between unrelated individuals, an excess of low generation-probability sequences was observed among out-of-frame TCR alpha sequences shared between twins. Abundant cord blood beta clonotypes had fewer insertions, young adult naive repertoires showed a similar but weaker trend, and memory repertoires showed no such trend. A weaker excess of twin sharing was found in beta out-of-frame sequences because the signal-to-noise ratio was lowered by fewer shared sequences. Recombination models systematically underestimated out-of-frame TCR alpha sharing in monozygotic twins but agreed with sharing between unrelated individuals. Because the same donors could not be followed over many years, the conclusions relied on cross-sectional statistical analysis. Invariant T cells such as MAIT and iNKT could partly confound zero-insertion analyses, although diverse VJ usage argued against such confounding for most clonotypes.

Receptor libraries were prepared by 5' RACE. Data came from an Illumina HiSeq 2000. A universal primer binding site was added through template switching, and the final cDNA carried a unique molecular identifier so that TCR cDNA molecules could be counted accurately. Specific primers in the conserved constant-segment region were used to synthesize first-strand cDNA for TCR alpha and beta chains. To control for contamination, every cDNA library carried two barcodes: a SMART-Mk sample barcode plus Illumina barcodes. TruSeq adapter sequences and Illumina sample barcodes were added in two successive PCR steps. The Illumina HiSeq platform was used with custom primers to sequence TCR alpha and beta cDNA libraries. In the paper's pipeline: Unique molecular identifiers were extracted from raw reads with MiGEC, and CDR3 positions were determined with MiXCR. For each individual, recombination models were inferred using an EM algorithm with the repgenHMM and IGoR tools. Shared clonotypes were analyzed with the tcR package in R, and sharing was normalized by the product of cloneset sizes. To study raw recombination without the effects of thymic and clonal selection, out-of-frame nonproductive sequences were analyzed. TCRdb's own reprocessing of the public reads used fastp at Q25 and MiXCR and kept productive beta chains. Merged by CDR3 protein, the rows form single entries marked with the most common genes and DNA. None of the V and J calls come from the authors' own analysis; TCRdb made them. This sample lists about 280,000 distinct CDR3 sequences; under 9.5% were detected once. Of the sample, approximately 2% is held by the ten largest clones.

Concerning this clonotype itself: What antigen it recognizes has not been identified. Qualities for individual bases were not recorded, and no much larger clone is one base off.

Every donor was a healthy Caucasian. Three pairs of female monozygotic twins, all aged roughly 18 to 29 years, were included in the twin cohort. Miltenyi CD45RO+ enrichment and human naive T-cell isolation kits were used to isolate memory (CD45RO+) and naive T cells from PBMC. Here V drops 5 bases and J drops 1 base, and the junction holds 6 bases not matched to any gene. The CDR3 numbers 16 residues from cysteine through phenylalanine. CDR3 DNA only is kept here, 48 bases in frame from base 1. CDR1 and CDR2 were assigned from the germline V gene as SGHRS and YFSETQ. This sample was shared with a second study, whose subject was yellow fever vaccine responses in identical twins. That second report states: According to the authors, the vaccine-induced T cell response in identical twins seemed to be partly convergent and partly specific to each individual. The study precisely tracked vaccine-responding T cell clones in identical twins.

Sequences were obtained from memory (CD45RO+) T cells sorted from blood. The intended sense of this specimen's cell subset or site label: CD45RO+ enriched T cells. The sequence was obtained from a woman aged 18 to 35 in good health. The chain uses TRBV5-1 and TRBJ2-3, with 11 bases in between that match TRBD2. The nucleotide sequence is given as TGCGCCAGCAGGGCGGGACTAGCGGAAGGCACAGATACGCAGTATTTT. This sequence encodes CASRAGLAEGTDTQYF.